This T cell receptor (beta chain) emerged from a study of T cells in Graves' hyperthyroidism and ophthalmopathy. CDR1 and CDR2 from the germline V gene are SQVTM and ANQGSEA. V was cut by 5 bases and J by 4 bases, with 11 bases left in between. CDR3 size: 12 residues. TCR beta CDR3 region amplification was performed from RNA transcripts. The HTBI primer set was used in a first-round RT-PCR of the TCR CDR3. TCRdb reanalysed the multiplex PCR reads using MiXCR and keeps one entry per CDR3 protein. The sample has nearly 250,000 distinct CDR3 sequences, about 16% seen once. Orbital computed tomography and thyroid ultrasound, together with serum TRAb and thyroxine and clinical symptoms, were used for diagnoses. This clonotype has a count of ten or more. The antigen is not known. Regarding the study as a whole: Most expanded thyroid clonotypes above 0.001 also appeared in blood.

The sequenced material came from blood. The sequence came from a woman under 30 with Graves' ophthalmopathy. The chain couples TRBV29-1 to TRBJ2-5; D is unclear. The CDR3 loop reads CSVYREPETQYF. The CDR3 region has the DNA TGCAGCGTTTACAGAGAGCCAGAGACCCAGTACTTC. The full variable domain, completed using reference TRBV29-1 and TRBJ2-5, is SAVISQKPSRDICQRGTSLTIQCQVDSQVTMMFWYRQQPGQSLTLIATANQGSEATYESGFVIDKFPISRPNLTFSTLTVSNMSPEDSSIYLCSVYREPETQYFGPGTRLLVL.